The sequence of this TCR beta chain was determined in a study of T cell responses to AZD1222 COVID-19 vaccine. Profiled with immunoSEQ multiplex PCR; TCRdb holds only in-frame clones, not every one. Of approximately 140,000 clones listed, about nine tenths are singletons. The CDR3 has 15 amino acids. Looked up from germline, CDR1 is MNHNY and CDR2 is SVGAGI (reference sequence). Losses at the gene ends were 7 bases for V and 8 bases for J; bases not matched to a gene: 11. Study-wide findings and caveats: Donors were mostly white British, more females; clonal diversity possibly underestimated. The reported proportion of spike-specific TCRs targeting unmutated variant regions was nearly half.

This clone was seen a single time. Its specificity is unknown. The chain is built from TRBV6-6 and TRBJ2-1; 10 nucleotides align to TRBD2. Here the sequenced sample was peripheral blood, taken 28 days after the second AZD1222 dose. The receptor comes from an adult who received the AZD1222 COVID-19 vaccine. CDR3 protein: CASTGSGRAADEQFF. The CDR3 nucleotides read TGTGCCAGCACGGGAAGCGGGAGGGCCGCGGATGAGCAGTTCTTC.